This entry lists 26 T cell receptor beta chains sequenced from one sample in a study of cytomegalovirus exposure and HLA in healthy donors. Use of 60 Vbeta and 13 Jbeta primers characterized the PCR. Method: immunoSEQ multiplex PCR; TCRdb's copy keeps in-frame clones and lacks some. The sample has approximately 190,000 clones, 77% seen once; the top ten hold approximately 2%. The sample was PBMCs. Receptors originate from a woman younger than 45 in good health and CMV-seropositive.

This clone was picked up a small number of times. The J gene is TRBJ2-2, the V gene TRBV30; D gene ambiguous. The CDR3 has 11 residues. Per the germline V gene, CDR1 is GTSNPN and CDR2 is SVGIG (reference sequence). The V end lost 3 bases, the J end lost 6 bases, and 5 bases lay between the germline ends. CDR3: CAWSSSGELFF. CDR3 DNA: TGTGCCTGGAGCAGTTCCGGGGAGCTGTTTTTT.

The chain has TRBV11-2 and TRBJ2-2; 8 bases are shared with TRBD1. V trimming: 3 bases; J trimming: 0 bases; junction bases outside the gene matches: 3. CDR1 SGHAT and CDR2 FQNNGV come from the germline V gene. The CDR3 length is 16 residues. The CDR3, as DNA: TGTGCCAGCAGCTTTCGGACAGGGTCGAACACCGGGGAGCTGTTTTTT. Protein sequence: CASSFRTGSNTGELFF.

This sequence joins TRBV2 and TRBJ2-7; TRBD1 matches at 8 bases. Per germline, CDR1 SNHLY and CDR2 FYNNEI. V was clipped by 6 bases and J by 3 bases; unmatched bases: 7. The CDR3 is 14 amino acids. This CDR3 reads CASRLWTGYYEQYF. In DNA form, the CDR3 reads TGTGCCAGCAGACTCTGGACAGGGTACTACGAGCAGTACTTC.

The chain recombines TRBV9 with TRBJ2-2; D not certain. There are 17 residues in the CDR3. CDR1 is SGDLS and CDR2 is YYNGEE in the germline V gene. V dropped 1 base and J dropped 1 base, with 14 bases sitting between them. CDR3 bases: TGTGCCAGCAGCGTACCCGCCCGCGTGCTGAACACCGGGGAGCTGTTTTTT. Translated, it gives CASSVPARVLNTGELFF.

The table lists this clone with a count of one. The V call is TRBV18, the J call TRBJ2-1; D may be TRBD2 (6 bases). This CDR3 is built from 15 residues. V dropped 3 bases and J dropped 6 bases, with 15 bases sitting between them. In germline, CDR1 is KGHSH, CDR2 LQKENI. In nucleotides, the CDR3 is TGTGCCAGCTCACCGGGCGGGGATCGGGGCAATGAGCAGTTCTTC. Encoded protein: CASSPGGDRGNEQFF. The full variable domain, in which reference TRBV18 and TRBJ2-1 provide the parts outside the CDR3, is NAGVMQNPRHLVRRRGQEARLRCSPMKGHSHVYWYRQLPEEGLKFMVYLQKENIIDESGMPKERFSAEFPKEGPSILRIQQVVRGDSAAYFCASSPGGDRGNEQFFGPGTRLTVL.

This chain connects TRBV28 to TRBJ1-1, with 8 nucleotides matching TRBD1. The V gene end was trimmed by 5 bases and the J gene end by 1 base; junction bases not matched to a gene: 6. This CDR3 has 15 residues. In germline, CDR1 is MDHEN, CDR2 SYDVKM. The CDR3 spells CASSAPGTGNTEAFF. CDR3 DNA sequence: TGTGCCAGCAGTGCCCCCGGGACAGGGAACACTGAAGCTTTCTTT.

The chain combines TRBV10-1 with TRBJ1-1, with D possibly being TRBD1 (6 bases). The CDR3 totals 14 residues. V was clipped by 7 bases and J by 1 base, with 13 bases between them. CDR1 is WNHNN, CDR2 SYGVQD, per germline (reference sequence). This CDR3 reads CASKVGRGNTEAFF. In nucleotides, the CDR3 is TGCGCCAGCAAAGTAGGCAGGGGGAACACTGAAGCTTTCTTT.

The CDR3 DNA reads as TGCGCCAGCAGCCAATCCATAACATCTGAAGCTTTCTTT. Its protein product is CASSQSITSEAFF. The chain recombines TRBV4-1 with TRBJ1-1; D call uncertain. The V end lost 2 bases, the J end lost 6 bases, and 10 bases lay between the germline ends. There are 13 residues in the CDR3. Per germline, CDR1 MGHRA and CDR2 YSYEKL.

V and J are TRBV27 and TRBJ2-1, with 10 bases fitting TRBD2. Germline CDR1 and CDR2: MNHEY and SMNVEV (reference sequence). J was trimmed by 0 bases and V by 5 bases; bases with no gene match: 1. The CDR3 length is 15 residues. DNA for the CDR3: TGTGCCAGCAGTACTAGCGGGATCTCCTACAATGAGCAGTTCTTC. This gives the protein CASSTSGISYNEQFF.

V gene TRBV4-3 combines with J gene TRBJ2-1; 11 bases are shared with TRBD2. The CDR3 is 16 amino acids. Looked up from germline, CDR1 is LGHNA and CDR2 is YSLEER. V trimming: 4 bases; J trimming: 4 bases; junction bases outside the gene matches: 6. This CDR3 reads CASSPRTSGLYNEQFF. The CDR3, as DNA: TGCGCCAGCAGCCCGCGGACTAGCGGGCTGTACAATGAGCAGTTCTTC.

This sequence joins TRBV5-1 and TRBJ2-1, with TRBD2 matching 9 bases. Germline V gene sequence: CDR1 SGHRS, CDR2 YFSETQ. Trimming at V came to 1 base and at J to 3 bases, leaving 2 bases not matched to a gene. This CDR3 is built from 15 residues. The CDR3 sequence is CASSLSSGGYNEQFF. The CDR3 DNA is TGCGCCAGCAGCTTGAGTAGCGGGGGCTACAATGAGCAGTTCTTC.

A single count supports this clone. The chain carries TRBV29-1 and TRBJ2-5; 12 bases map to TRBD2. The CDR3 is 15 residues long. V gave up 4 bases and J gave up 4 bases; unmatched junction bases: 7. In germline, CDR1 is SQVTM, CDR2 ANQGSEA. CDR3 in DNA: TGCAGCGTTGGAAACCTAGCGGGAGGGGGAGAGACCCAGTACTTC. This translates into CSVGNLAGGGETQYF. Variable domain in full (rest from reference TRBV29-1 and TRBJ2-5): SAVISQKPSRDICQRGTSLTIQCQVDSQVTMMFWYRQQPGQSLTLIATANQGSEATYESGFVIDKFPISRPNLTFSTLTVSNMSPEDSSIYLCSVGNLAGGGETQYFGPGTRLLVL.

The rearrangement uses TRBV30 and TRBJ1-6; 7 nucleotides line up with TRBD1. V lost 0 bases, J lost 9 bases, and 8 bases stayed unmatched. From germline, CDR1 is GTSNPN and CDR2 SVGIG (reference sequence). There are 15 residues in the CDR3. CDR3 region: CAWSVQQTGVSPLHF. CDR3 bases: TGTGCCTGGAGTGTACAGCAAACAGGGGTTTCACCCCTCCACTTT.

The chain uses TRBV4-1 and TRBJ1-4; TRBD1 matches 9 bases. Germline lookup yields CDR1 MGHRA and CDR2 YSYEKL. Losses at the gene ends were 3 bases for V and 5 bases for J; bases not matched to a gene: 10. This CDR3 has 17 residues. The CDR3: CASSHLAQGAENEKLFF. The DNA for the CDR3 is TGCGCCAGCAGCCATTTAGCACAGGGGGCGGAGAATGAAAAACTGTTTTTT.

This chain uses TRBV10-3 with TRBJ2-5, with TRBD1 matching over 11 bases. Unmatched junction bases numbered 9, after V lost 10 bases and J lost 5 bases. Germline CDR1 is ENHRY and CDR2 is SYGVKD. The CDR3 runs to 14 residues. The CDR3 loop is CATGQGAVSETQYF. DNA for the CDR3: TGTGCCACCGGACAGGGGGCGGTTTCGGAGACCCAGTACTTC.

The chain recombines TRBV28 with TRBJ2-2; 7 positions match TRBD2. The germline gives CDR1 MDHEN, CDR2 SYDVKM. CDR3 length equals 15 residues. V shed 5 bases, J shed 6 bases, and the junction held 9 bases outside the gene matches. DNA of the CDR3: TGTGCCAGCAGTCCTAACGGGGGGTGGTCCGGGGAGCTGTTTTTT. As protein: CASSPNGGWSGELFF.

This chain joins TRBV2 and TRBJ2-5, with 10 bases aligning to TRBD2. This CDR3 has 15 amino acids. Germline CDR1 is SNHLY and CDR2 is FYNNEI. V was pared by 3 bases and J by 4 bases, with 5 bases of the junction left unmatched. The CDR3 loop reads CASSEASGGGETQYF. The CDR3 DNA follows: TGTGCCAGCAGTGAGGCGAGCGGGGGGGGAGAGACCCAGTACTTC.

Only a few counts were recorded for this clone. The chain joins TRBV6-6 to TRBJ1-4; 8 nucleotides agree with TRBD1. This CDR3 contains 13 residues. The trim removed 6 bases at V and 7 bases at J, leaving 4 bases unmatched. The germline V gene encodes CDR1 MNHNY and CDR2 SVGAGI (reference sequence). The CDR3: CASRPTGGEKLFF. In nucleotides, the CDR3 is TGTGCCAGCAGACCAACAGGGGGTGAAAAACTGTTTTTT.

The rearrangement uses TRBV4-3 and TRBJ2-1; 14 nucleotides agree with TRBD2. This CDR3 spans 15 amino acids. The junction had 6 bases not matched to a gene; V was cut back by 1 base and J by 13 bases. Germline CDR1 is LGHNA and CDR2 is YSLEER. The CDR3 loop is CASSQGGLAGVGQFF. The CDR3 coding sequence is TGCGCCAGCAGCCAAGGGGGACTAGCGGGAGTAGGTCAGTTCTTC.

DNA for the CDR3: TGTGCCAGCAGTTACGTGCAGGAAAAAAGTTACGAGCAGTACTTC. It translates to CASSYVQEKSYEQYF. The chain is built from TRBV6-6 and TRBJ2-7, with no clear D. The CDR3 totals 15 residues. Trimming stripped 2 bases from V and 4 bases from J, with 15 bases between. Per germline, CDR1 MNHNY and CDR2 SVGAGI (reference sequence).

This chain links TRBV4-2 with TRBJ2-2; D is perhaps TRBD2 (5 bases). The CDR3 loop spans 16 amino acids. V was trimmed by 8 bases and J by 0 bases, leaving 16 bases between them. Looked up from germline, CDR1 is LGHNA and CDR2 is YNFKEQ. Here the CDR3 reads CASAVEAYSNTGELFF. In DNA form, the CDR3 reads TGTGCCAGCGCTGTGGAGGCGTATTCGAACACCGGGGAGCTGTTTTTT.

This chain uses TRBV6-4 with TRBJ1-5; 7 positions match TRBD1. CDR3 length: 13 residues. The trim removed 6 bases at V and 7 bases at J, leaving 6 bases unmatched. Germline V gene data show CDR1 as MRHNA and CDR2 as SNTAGT. CDR3 nucleotide sequence: TGTGCCAGCAGCTCAGGGGGTGGACAGCCCCAGCATTTT. Amino acids: CASSSGGGQPQHF.

The sample holds a few counts of this clone. This rearrangement joins TRBV5-6 to TRBJ2-1; 7 positions match TRBD1. Trimming took 4 bases from V and 6 from J; bases not matched to a gene: 4. The CDR3 length is 13 residues. The germline gives CDR1 SGHDT, CDR2 YYEEEE. The CDR3 region has the DNA TGTGCCAGCAGCACCGGGACAGTCAATGAGCAGTTCTTC. Translating it yields CASSTGTVNEQFF.

J is TRBJ2-7 and V is TRBV27, with TRBD2 as a possible D gene (5 bases). Germline V gives CDR1 MNHEY, CDR2 SMNVEV (reference sequence). The V end was cut by 3 bases, the J end by 0 bases, with 12 bases between. The CDR3 covers 15 residues. DNA for the CDR3: TGTGCCAGCAGTTTGGTGAGGGAAAGCTCCTACGAGCAGTACTTC. It translates to CASSLVRESSYEQYF.

This clone was seen a few times. The chain joins TRBV5-1 to TRBJ1-1; 8 bases match TRBD1. V lost 7 bases, J lost 1 base, and 0 bases stayed unmatched. This CDR3 comprises 12 residues. The germline V gene encodes CDR1 SGHRS and CDR2 YFSETQ. Written as DNA, the CDR3 is TGCGCCAGCGGACAGGGGAACACTGAAGCTTTCTTT. This translates into CASGQGNTEAFF.

The genes are TRBV18 and TRBJ1-3; tentative D call: TRBD1 (5 bases). CDR3 size: 14 residues. Trimming stripped 3 bases from V and 4 bases from J, with 10 bases between. In germline, CDR1 is KGHSH, CDR2 LQKENI. In nucleotides, the CDR3 is TGTGCCAGCTCACCGCCCGGGGGAGGAAACACCATATATTTT. It codes for CASSPPGGGNTIYF.